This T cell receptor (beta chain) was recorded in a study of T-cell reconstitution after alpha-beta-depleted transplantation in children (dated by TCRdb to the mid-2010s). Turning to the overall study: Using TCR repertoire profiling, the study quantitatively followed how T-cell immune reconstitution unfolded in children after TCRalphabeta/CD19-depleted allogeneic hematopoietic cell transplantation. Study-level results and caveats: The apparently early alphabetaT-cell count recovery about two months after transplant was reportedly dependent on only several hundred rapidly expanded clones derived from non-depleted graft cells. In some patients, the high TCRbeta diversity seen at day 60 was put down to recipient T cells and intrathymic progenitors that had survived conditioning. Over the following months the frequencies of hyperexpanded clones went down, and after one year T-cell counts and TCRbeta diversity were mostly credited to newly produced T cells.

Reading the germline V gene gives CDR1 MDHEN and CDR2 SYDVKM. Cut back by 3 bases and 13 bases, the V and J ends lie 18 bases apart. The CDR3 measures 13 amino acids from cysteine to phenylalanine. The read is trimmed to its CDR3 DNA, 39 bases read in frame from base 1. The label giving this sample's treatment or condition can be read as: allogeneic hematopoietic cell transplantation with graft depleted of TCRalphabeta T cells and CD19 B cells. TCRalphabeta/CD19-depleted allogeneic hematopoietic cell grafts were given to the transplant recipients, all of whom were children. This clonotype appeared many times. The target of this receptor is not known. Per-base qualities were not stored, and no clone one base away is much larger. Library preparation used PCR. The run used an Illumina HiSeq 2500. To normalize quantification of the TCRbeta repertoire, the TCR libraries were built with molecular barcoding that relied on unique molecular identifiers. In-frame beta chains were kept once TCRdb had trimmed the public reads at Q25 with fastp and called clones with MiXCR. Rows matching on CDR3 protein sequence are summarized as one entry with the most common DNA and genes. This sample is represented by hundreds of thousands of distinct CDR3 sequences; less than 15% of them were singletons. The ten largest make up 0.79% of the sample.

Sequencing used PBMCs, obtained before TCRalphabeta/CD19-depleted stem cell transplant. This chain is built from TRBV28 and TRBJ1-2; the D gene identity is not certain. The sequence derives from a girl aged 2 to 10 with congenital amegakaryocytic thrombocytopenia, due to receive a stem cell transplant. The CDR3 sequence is CASSFPGRLNATF. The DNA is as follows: TGTGCCAGCAGTTTCCCGGGAAGGCTCAACGCCACCTTC.